Listed below are T cell receptor beta chains from one sample, sequenced in a study of blood T cell repertoires in COVID-19. The assay was immunoSEQ multiplex PCR, and TCRdb's table has in-frame clones only and misses some. The sample carries 15,000 or so clones, 70% to 90% recorded once. The sequenced sample consisted of peripheral blood. These receptor sequences come from a human donor in a cohort sampled during active COVID-19. The CDR3 runs from the conserved cysteine through the conserved F or W. A D gene is named only where the DNA matches it firmly. Size tells how often a clone was seen (once, few, many) or the class of an expanded clone, and some rows leave it out.

TRBV6-4	TRBD2	TRBJ2-1	NA	CASSSSGGGYNEQFF	TGTGCCAGCAGTTCCAGCGGGGGGGGGTACAATGAGCAGTTCTTC
TRBV27	TRBD1	TRBJ2-4	once	CASSSVGTVNIQYF	TGTGCCAGCAGTTCCGTAGGGACAGTTAACATTCAGTACTTC
TRBV19	TRBD1	TRBJ1-1	NA	CASSDDRGFDTEAFF	TGTGCCAGTAGTGACGACAGGGGATTTGACACTGAAGCTTTCTTT
TRBV19	TRBD1	TRBJ2-5	NA	CASSPWDRRETQYF	TGTGCCAGTAGTCCTTGGGACAGGCGAGAGACCCAGTACTTC
TRBV7-2	NA	TRBJ2-1	NA	CASSTGTLYNEQFF	TGTGCCAGCAGCACCGGGACTCTCTACAATGAGCAGTTCTTC
TRBV7-9	NA	TRBJ2-3	few	CASSPRGPDTQYF	TGTGCCAGCAGTCCCCGGGGTCCAGATACGCAGTATTTT
TRBV5-1	TRBD2	TRBJ2-5	NA	CASKLLAGGETQYF	TGCGCCAGCAAATTACTAGCGGGGGGAGAGACCCAGTACTTC
TRBV11-2	NA	TRBJ2-1	NA	CASSGEFGSYNEQFF	TGTGCCAGCAGCGGGGAGTTTGGCTCCTACAATGAGCAGTTCTTC
TRBV7-2	TRBD1	TRBJ2-7	NA	CASSSTGVSLYEQYF	TGTGCCAGCAGCTCTACAGGGGTGTCCCTCTACGAGCAGTACTTC
TRBV4-2	TRBD1	TRBJ2-5	NA	CASSQDRVGTGTGAKETQYF	TGTGCCAGCAGCCAAGATCGAGTAGGGACCGGGACAGGGGCTAAAGAGACCCAGTACTTC
TRBV5-1	TRBD2	TRBJ2-2	NA	CASSPRLAGGDTGELFF	TGCGCCAGCAGCCCCCGACTAGCGGGGGGCGATACCGGGGAGCTGTTTTTT
TRBV18	NA	TRBJ2-2	NA	CASSPEVAINTGELFF	TGTGCCAGCTCACCCGAGGTCGCTATTAACACCGGGGAGCTGTTTTTT